This T cell receptor (beta chain) was sequenced in a study of cytomegalovirus exposure and HLA in healthy donors. Points from the study as a whole: Excluded were some V segments that proved indistinguishable, including TRBV6-2 and TRBV6-3. A later analysis showed TCR association rates differing by HLA locus, peaking at DRB1 and lowest at HLA-C.

This clone was counted only a few times. The antigen is unknown. With 7 bases clipped from V and 5 bases from J, the junction kept 5 bases outside the gene matches. CDR1 is MNHEY and CDR2 is SVGAGI in the germline V gene. CDR3 length equals 14 residues. It was with 60 Vbeta and 13 Jbeta primers that the PCR ran. Sequencing was performed with immunoSEQ multiplex PCR; in TCRdb, only in-frame clones are kept and a portion is missing. The table lists approximately 110,000 clones, around 80% of them singletons. The sequence came from a man aged 45-65 years in good health and CMV-seronegative. Sample: PBMCs. The chain links TRBV6-5 to TRBJ1-6; 7 bases are shared with TRBD1. CDR3 residues: CASMTGTDNSPLHF. DNA of the CDR3: TGTGCCAGCATGACAGGGACGGATAATTCACCCCTCCACTTT.